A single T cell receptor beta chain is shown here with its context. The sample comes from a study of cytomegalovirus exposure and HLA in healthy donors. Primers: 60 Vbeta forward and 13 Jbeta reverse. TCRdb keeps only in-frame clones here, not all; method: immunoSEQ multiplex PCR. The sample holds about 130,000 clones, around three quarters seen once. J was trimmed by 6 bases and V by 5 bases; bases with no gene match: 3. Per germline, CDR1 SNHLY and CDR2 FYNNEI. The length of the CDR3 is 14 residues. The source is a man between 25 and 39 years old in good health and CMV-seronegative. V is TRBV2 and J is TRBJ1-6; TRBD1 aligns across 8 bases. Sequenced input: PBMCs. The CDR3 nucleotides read TGTGCCAGCAGTCGGACAGGGCCTAATTCACCCCTCCACTTT. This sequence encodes CASSRTGPNSPLHF.